The 29 T cell receptor beta chains below all came from one sample that was sequenced in a study of shared clonotypes between healthy human individuals. The assay was immunoSEQ multiplex PCR, and TCRdb's table has in-frame clones only and misses some. Altogether fewer than 650,000 clones are present, 70% to 80% being singletons, with the ten largest covering 10% to 15%. The sample taken for sequencing was PBMCs. These receptors all stem from a woman between 40 and 55 years old in good health. Some clones in this sample may be carry-over from other donors' samples.

This clone was recorded a few times. Different DNA sequences within this sample yield the same CDR3. V gene TRBV18 combines with J gene TRBJ2-5; 7 nucleotides agree with TRBD1. Germline V lookup: CDR1 KGHSH, CDR2 LQKENI. CDR3 length: 13 residues. The J segment lost 2 bases and the V segment lost 3 bases, leaving 0 bases of the junction unmatched. The CDR3 here is CASSPGQQETQYF. The DNA for the CDR3 is TGTGCCAGCTCACCGGGACAGCAAGAGACCCAGTACTTC.

This clone was observed once. The rearrangement links TRBV2 to TRBJ2-7; 9 bases align to TRBD2. Germline assignment: CDR1 SNHLY and CDR2 FYNNEI. There are 15 residues in the CDR3. After removal of 4 bases from V and 0 bases from J, the junction contained 4 bases not matched to a gene. The DNA for the CDR3 is TGTGCCAGCAGTGGAGGACTAGCGAGCTCCTACGAGCAGTACTTC. This translates into CASSGGLASSYEQYF.

J is TRBJ1-2 and V is TRBV7-3, with D possibly matching TRBD1 (6 bases). The CDR3 has 14 amino acids. The V end was cut by 0 bases, the J end by 4 bases, with 9 bases between. Germline V CDR1 and CDR2: SGHTA, FQGTGA. The chain's CDR3 is CASSLTAQGYGYTF. The CDR3 DNA is TGTGCCAGCAGCTTAACGGCACAGGGCTATGGCTACACCTTC.

V and J are TRBV18 and TRBJ2-5, with D hard to call. The ends were cut back, 6 bases at V and 1 base at J, with 9 bases in the middle. Germline values: CDR1 KGHSH, CDR2 LQKENI. This CDR3 region has 13 residues. CDR3 loop: CASSQSFQETQYF. The CDR3 nucleotides read TGTGCCAGCTCTCAGTCATTCCAAGAGACCCAGTACTTC.

The gene calls are TRBV5-4 and TRBJ2-1; maybe TRBD1 (7 bases). The CDR3 totals 14 residues. The germline V gene encodes CDR1 SGHNT and CDR2 YYREEE (reference sequence). V dropped 0 bases and J dropped 7 bases, with 11 bases sitting between them. The chain's CDR3 is CASSLATGRNEQFF. DNA of the CDR3: TGTGCCAGCAGCTTGGCGACAGGGAGGAATGAGCAGTTCTTC.

This chain uses TRBV30 with TRBJ2-1, with 10 bases identical to TRBD2. Germline lookup yields CDR1 GTSNPN and CDR2 SVGIG (reference sequence). The J segment lost 2 bases and the V segment lost 5 bases, leaving 12 bases of the junction unmatched. The CDR3 loop spans 17 amino acids. DNA for the CDR3: TGTGCCTGGCATTCAGCGGGAGGGCCTAGGACCTACAATGAGCAGTTCTTC. Translation: CAWHSAGGPRTYNEQFF.

The chain uses TRBV6-1 and TRBJ2-4; D uncertain. The CDR3 is 17 residues long. Germline CDR1 MNHNS, CDR2 SASEGT. Deletions cut 2 bases from V and 0 bases from J, with 14 bases between. The CDR3 DNA is TGTGCCAGCAGTGAAACCGGCCCGGACCTAGCCAAAAACATTCAGTACTTC. Residues: CASSETGPDLAKNIQYF.

The chain uses TRBV28 and TRBJ2-2; D gene ambiguous. The CDR3 totals 13 residues. In germline, CDR1 is MDHEN, CDR2 SYDVKM. Between the trimmed V and J ends, which lost 6 bases and 0 bases, there was a span of 5 bases. The CDR3 spells CASSLANTGELFF. The CDR3 bases are TGTGCCAGCAGCCTTGCGAACACCGGGGAGCTGTTTTTT.

V gene TRBV4-2 combines with J gene TRBJ2-3; D remains unclear. The CDR3 loop spans 13 amino acids. V was clipped by 0 bases and J by 1 base, with 2 bases between them. The germline V gene has CDR1 LGHNA and CDR2 YNFKEQ. This chain's CDR3 is CASSQERTDTQYF. CDR3 DNA: TGTGCCAGCAGCCAAGAGCGCACAGATACGCAGTATTTT.

This clone was recorded once. DNA of the CDR3: TGTGCCAGGGGAACTGACAGACCCTATGGCTACACCTTC. Translation: CARGTDRPYGYTF. The rearrangement uses TRBV6-5 and TRBJ1-2; possible D gene TRBD1, 5 bases. CDR3 length equals 13 residues. The germline V gene has CDR1 MNHEY and CDR2 SVGAGI. V gave up 9 bases and J gave up 4 bases, with 15 bases separating them.

The chain employs TRBV30 and TRBJ2-2; 10 bases are a match to TRBD2. V gave up 8 bases and J gave up 3 bases; unmatched junction bases: 3. The CDR3 totals 13 residues. CDR1 and CDR2 (germline): GTSNPN, SVGIG (reference sequence). CDR3 nucleotide sequence: TGTGCCAGAGCGGGAGGGGACACCGGGGAGCTGTTTTTT. Its protein product is CARAGGDTGELFF. The full variable domain, completed using reference TRBV30 and TRBJ2-2, is SQTIHQWPATLVQPVGSPLSLECTVEGTSNPNLYWYRQAAGRGLQLLFYSVGIGQISSEVPQNLSASRPQDRQFILSSKKLLLSDSGFYLCARAGGDTGELFFGEGSRLTVL.

This rearrangement joins TRBV5-4 to TRBJ2-3; 9 positions match TRBD1. CDR1 and CDR2 (germline): SGHNT, YYREEE (reference sequence). V lost 4 bases, J lost 3 bases, and 6 bases stayed unmatched. The CDR3 length is 15 residues. The DNA of the CDR3 is TGTGCCAGCAGCCCCCGGGACAGGGAGACAGATACGCAGTATTTT. Encoded protein: CASSPRDRETDTQYF.

About this clone itself: The same CDR3 is also encoded by other DNA sequences in this sample. The V call is TRBV30, the J call TRBJ2-5; D is undetermined. Per germline, CDR1 GTSNPN and CDR2 SVGIG (reference sequence). The CDR3 sequence is 13 residues long. Trimming removed 0 bases from V and 2 bases from J, with 7 bases in between. The chain's CDR3 is CAWSVGWQETQYF. CDR3 nucleotide sequence: TGTGCCTGGAGTGTGGGGTGGCAAGAGACCCAGTACTTC.

The V and J genes are TRBV6-6 and TRBJ2-1; D is perhaps TRBD1 or TRBD2 (5 bases each). Germline CDR1 MNHNY, CDR2 SVGAGI (reference sequence). This CDR3 has 14 residues. Trimming left V 8 bases short and J 4 bases short, with 15 bases between. The DNA for the CDR3 is TGTGCCAGCTATCCCGGGACGGCTTACAATGAGCAGTTCTTC. It encodes CASYPGTAYNEQFF.

This chain connects TRBV28 to TRBJ1-1; D perhaps matches TRBD1 (5 bases). This CDR3 has 17 amino acids. Germline CDR1 is MDHEN and CDR2 is SYDVKM. V gave up 2 bases and J gave up 1 base, with 17 bases separating them. CDR3 sequence: CASSLPQGEGGNTEAFF. In DNA form, the CDR3 reads TGTGCCAGCAGTTTACCCCAGGGAGAAGGAGGGAACACTGAAGCTTTCTTT.

V gene TRBV27 combines with J gene TRBJ2-2; possible D gene TRBD1, 5 bases. Germline assignment: CDR1 MNHEY and CDR2 SMNVEV (reference sequence). Trimming shortened V by 5 bases and J by 0 bases, and 10 bases separated the two germline ends. The CDR3 runs 15 residues. Written as DNA, the CDR3 is TGTGCCAGCAGTCCCCCAGGGTCGAACACCGGGGAGCTGTTTTTT. Translating gives CASSPPGSNTGELFF.

This clone was counted at least ten times. The V gene is TRBV11-2, the J gene TRBJ2-1; D is undetermined. V lost 4 bases and J lost 12, with 16 bases in between. The CDR3 runs to 13 residues. Germline loops: CDR1 SGHAT, CDR2 FQNNGV. This CDR3 reads CASSSRGLVGQFF. The DNA of the CDR3 is TGTGCCAGCAGCTCCCGTGGGCTTGTCGGGCAGTTCTTC.

The chain recombines TRBV18 with TRBJ2-5, with TRBD2 as a possible D gene (6 bases). The CDR3 runs to 16 residues. Trimming took 1 base from V and 5 from J, leaving 17 bases between them. From germline, CDR1 is KGHSH and CDR2 LQKENI. CDR3 amino acids: CASSPRGRAAGETQYF. As DNA, the CDR3 is TGTGCCAGCTCACCACGGGGCAGGGCAGCGGGTGAGACCCAGTACTTC.

CDR3 nucleotides: TGTGCCAGCAGCCCCCTCTCGGCCCCTCCTTACGAGCAGTACTTC. This encodes CASSPLSAPPYEQYF. J is TRBJ2-7 and V is TRBV9; D unclear. From germline, CDR1 is SGDLS and CDR2 YYNGEE. CDR3 length equals 15 residues. V dropped 4 bases and J dropped 4 bases, with 18 bases sitting between them.

The chain employs TRBV11-2 and TRBJ2-1; TRBD2 is a possible D gene (5 bases). V lost 1 base, J lost 4 bases, and 11 bases lay in between. Germline CDR1 is SGHAT and CDR2 is FQNNGV. The CDR3 has 15 amino acids. The chain's CDR3 is CASSLALAEYNEQFF. The CDR3 region has the DNA TGTGCCAGCAGCTTAGCCCTAGCAGAATACAATGAGCAGTTCTTC.

The chain recombines TRBV7-2 with TRBJ2-7, with 13 nucleotides matching TRBD2. This CDR3 contains 15 residues. The germline V gene encodes CDR1 SGHTA and CDR2 FQGNSA. The J segment lost 3 bases and the V segment lost 7 bases, leaving 6 bases of the junction unmatched. This CDR3 reads CASTLGLAGVYEQYF. The DNA of the CDR3 is TGTGCCAGCACCCTAGGACTAGCGGGAGTCTACGAGCAGTACTTC.

This chain connects TRBV7-9 to TRBJ2-7; D unclear. Germline loops: CDR1 SEHNR, CDR2 FQNEAQ (reference sequence). V was shortened by 3 bases and J by 7 bases, with 10 bases between the two germline ends. This CDR3 has 12 residues. The CDR3: CASSFPAYEQYF. Written as DNA, the CDR3 is TGTGCCAGCAGCTTTCCGGCGTATGAGCAGTACTTC.

This clone has only a few counts. Other DNA sequences in the same sample also yield this CDR3. CDR3 sequence (DNA): TGTGCCAGCAGCTTGACAGGGAATGAGCAGTTCTTC. Translation gives CASSLTGNEQFF. The J gene is TRBJ2-1, the V gene TRBV11-3; 7 bases are a match to TRBD1. Losses at the gene ends were 3 bases for V and 7 bases for J; bases not matched to a gene: 0. The CDR3 runs 12 residues. Germline V gene lookup returns CDR1 SGHNT and CDR2 YENEEA.

The table lists this clone with many counts. The sample contains more than one DNA sequence encoding this CDR3. The chain couples TRBV27 to TRBJ1-1; TRBD1 matches 7 bases. The CDR3 length is 15 residues. V shed 2 bases and J 3 bases; nucleotides not matched to a gene: 6. Germline V gene sequence: CDR1 MNHEY, CDR2 SMNVEV (reference sequence). The CDR3 is CASSLTGTAYTEAFF. The CDR3 nucleotides are TGTGCCAGCAGTTTAACCGGGACAGCATACACTGAAGCTTTCTTT.

The chain is built from TRBV5-1 and TRBJ2-7; 11 nucleotides agree with TRBD2. J lost 4 bases, V lost 3 bases, and 6 bases had no gene match. The CDR3 extends over 15 amino acids. Germline loops: CDR1 SGHRS, CDR2 YFSETQ. CDR3 residues: CASSSSGLADYEQYF. CDR3 in DNA: TGCGCCAGCAGCTCCTCGGGACTAGCGGATTACGAGCAGTACTTC.

The rearrangement uses TRBV2 and TRBJ2-2; TRBD2 matches at 7 bases. Germline CDR1 SNHLY, CDR2 FYNNEI. The CDR3 contains 15 residues. V lost 6 bases to trimming and J lost 1 base; unmatched junction nucleotides: 5. Here the CDR3 DNA reads TGTGCCAGCAGCCCCACTAGCGTGAACACCGGGGAGCTGTTTTTT. Its translation: CASSPTSVNTGELFF.

This clone was seen just once. The chain combines TRBV18 with TRBJ1-1, with D hard to call. Germline V gives CDR1 KGHSH, CDR2 LQKENI. The V and J ends lost 5 bases and 0 bases respectively, with 7 bases between them. The CDR3 consists of 13 residues. The CDR3 loop reads CASSGPLNTEAFF. For the CDR3, the DNA is TGTGCCAGCTCAGGGCCATTGAACACTGAAGCTTTCTTT.

This sequence joins TRBV7-9 and TRBJ1-1, with D tentatively TRBD1 (5 bases). V was cut by 1 base and J by 5 bases, with 11 bases left in between. The length of the CDR3 is 14 residues. In germline, CDR1 is SEHNR, CDR2 FQNEAQ (reference sequence). The DNA for the CDR3 is TGTGCCAGCAGCTTAGGGGACTCCTCAACTGAAGCTTTCTTT. Translating it yields CASSLGDSSTEAFF.

The chain has TRBV2 and TRBJ2-3, with a tentative D call TRBD2 (6 bases). The length of the CDR3 is 14 residues. V dropped 5 bases and J dropped 4 bases, with 13 bases sitting between them. The V gene's germline CDR1 is SNHLY and CDR2 FYNNEI. The CDR3 sequence is CASSWLSGSDTQYF. The DNA of the CDR3 is TGTGCCAGCAGTTGGTTAAGCGGGTCAGATACGCAGTATTTT.